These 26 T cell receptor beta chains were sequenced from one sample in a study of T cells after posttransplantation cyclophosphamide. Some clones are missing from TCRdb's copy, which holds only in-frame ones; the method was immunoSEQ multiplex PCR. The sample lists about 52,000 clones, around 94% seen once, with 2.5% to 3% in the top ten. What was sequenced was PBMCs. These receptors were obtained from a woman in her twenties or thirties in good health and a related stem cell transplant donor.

CDR3 residues: CASSPRRGTNEKLFF. In DNA form, the CDR3 reads TGTGCCAGCTCACCACGCAGGGGAACTAATGAAAAACTGTTTTTT. The chain uses TRBV18 and TRBJ1-4, with D perhaps TRBD1 (6 bases). The CDR3 contains 15 residues. Germline V gene data show CDR1 as KGHSH and CDR2 as LQKENI. The ends were cut back, 1 base at V and 1 base at J, with 7 bases in the middle.

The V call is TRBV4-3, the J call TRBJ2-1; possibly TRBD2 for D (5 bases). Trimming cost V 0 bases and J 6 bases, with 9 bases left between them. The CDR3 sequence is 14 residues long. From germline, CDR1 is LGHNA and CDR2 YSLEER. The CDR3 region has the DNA TGCGCCAGCAGCCAAGATTCTAGCCGCAATGAGCAGTTCTTC. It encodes CASSQDSSRNEQFF.

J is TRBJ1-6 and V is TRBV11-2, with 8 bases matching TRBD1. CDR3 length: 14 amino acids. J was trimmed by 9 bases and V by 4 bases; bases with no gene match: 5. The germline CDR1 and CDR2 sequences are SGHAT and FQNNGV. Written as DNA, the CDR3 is TGTGCCAGCAGCTCGGACAGGGTCCGTTCACCCCTCCACTTT. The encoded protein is CASSSDRVRSPLHF.

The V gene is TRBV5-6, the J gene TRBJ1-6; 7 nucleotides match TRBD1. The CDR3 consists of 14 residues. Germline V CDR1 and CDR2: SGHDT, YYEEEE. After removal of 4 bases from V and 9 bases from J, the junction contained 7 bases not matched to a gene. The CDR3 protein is CASSRQGELSPLHF. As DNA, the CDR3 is TGTGCCAGCAGCCGACAGGGAGAACTTTCACCCCTCCACTTT.

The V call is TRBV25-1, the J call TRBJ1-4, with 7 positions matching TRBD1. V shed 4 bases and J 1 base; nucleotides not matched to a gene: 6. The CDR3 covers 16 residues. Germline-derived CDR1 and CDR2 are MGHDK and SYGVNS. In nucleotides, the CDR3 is TGTGCCAGCAGTGTACAGGGGAGGAGAACTAATGAAAAACTGTTTTTT. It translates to CASSVQGRRTNEKLFF.

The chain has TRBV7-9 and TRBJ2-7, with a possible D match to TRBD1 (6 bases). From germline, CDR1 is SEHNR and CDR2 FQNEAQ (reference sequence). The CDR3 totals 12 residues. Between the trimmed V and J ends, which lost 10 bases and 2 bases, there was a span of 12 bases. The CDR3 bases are TGTGCCACCCGGGACACCCCCTACGAGCAGTACTTC. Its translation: CATRDTPYEQYF.

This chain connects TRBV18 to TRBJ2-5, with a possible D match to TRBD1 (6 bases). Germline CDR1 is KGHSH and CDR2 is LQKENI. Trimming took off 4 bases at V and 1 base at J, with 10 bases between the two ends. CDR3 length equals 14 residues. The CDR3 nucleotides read TGTGCCAGCTCACGAGGACAGACCCAAGAGACCCAGTACTTC. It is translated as CASSRGQTQETQYF.

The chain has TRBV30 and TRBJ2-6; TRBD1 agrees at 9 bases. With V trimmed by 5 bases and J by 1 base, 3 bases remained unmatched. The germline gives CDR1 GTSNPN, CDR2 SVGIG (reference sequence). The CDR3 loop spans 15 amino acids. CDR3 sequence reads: CAWGTGRSGANVLTF. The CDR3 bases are TGTGCCTGGGGGACAGGGCGTTCTGGGGCCAACGTCCTGACTTTC.

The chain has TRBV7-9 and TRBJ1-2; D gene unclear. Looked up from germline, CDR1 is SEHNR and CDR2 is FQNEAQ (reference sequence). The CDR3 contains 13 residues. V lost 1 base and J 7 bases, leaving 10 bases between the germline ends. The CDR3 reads CASSLDPLSGYTF. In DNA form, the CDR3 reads TGTGCCAGCAGCTTAGATCCTCTATCTGGCTACACCTTC.

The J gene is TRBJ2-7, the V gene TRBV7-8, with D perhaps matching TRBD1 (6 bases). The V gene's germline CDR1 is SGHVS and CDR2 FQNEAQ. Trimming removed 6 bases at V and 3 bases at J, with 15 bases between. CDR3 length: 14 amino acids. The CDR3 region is CASSHFGDNYEQYF. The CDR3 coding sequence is TGTGCCAGCAGTCATTTCGGGGACAACTACGAGCAGTACTTC.

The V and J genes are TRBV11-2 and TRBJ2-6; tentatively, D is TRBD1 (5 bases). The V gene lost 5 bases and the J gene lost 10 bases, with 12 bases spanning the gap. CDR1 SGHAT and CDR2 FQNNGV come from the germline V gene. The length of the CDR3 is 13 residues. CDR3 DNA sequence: TGTGCCAGCAGCCCCCTGGGGCTAAACGTCCTGACTTTC. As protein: CASSPLGLNVLTF.

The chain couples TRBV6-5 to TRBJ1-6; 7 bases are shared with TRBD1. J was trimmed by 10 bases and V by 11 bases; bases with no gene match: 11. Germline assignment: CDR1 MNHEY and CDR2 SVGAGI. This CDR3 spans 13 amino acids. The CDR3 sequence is CASRQGRESPLHF. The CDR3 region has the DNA TGTGCCTCGAGACAGGGAAGGGAATCACCCCTCCACTTT.

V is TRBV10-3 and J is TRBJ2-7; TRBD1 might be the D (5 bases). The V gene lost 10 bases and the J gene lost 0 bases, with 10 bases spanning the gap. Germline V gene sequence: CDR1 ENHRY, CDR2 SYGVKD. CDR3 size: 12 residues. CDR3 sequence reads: CATSDSSYEQYF. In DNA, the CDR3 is TGTGCCACGTCCGACAGCTCCTACGAGCAGTACTTC.

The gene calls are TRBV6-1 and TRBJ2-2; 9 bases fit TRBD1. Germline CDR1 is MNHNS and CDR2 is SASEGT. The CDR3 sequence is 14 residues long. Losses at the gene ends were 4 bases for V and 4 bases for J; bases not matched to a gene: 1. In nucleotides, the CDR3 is TGTGCCAGCAGTGCGGGACAGGGCACCGGGGAGCTGTTTTTT. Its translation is CASSAGQGTGELFF.

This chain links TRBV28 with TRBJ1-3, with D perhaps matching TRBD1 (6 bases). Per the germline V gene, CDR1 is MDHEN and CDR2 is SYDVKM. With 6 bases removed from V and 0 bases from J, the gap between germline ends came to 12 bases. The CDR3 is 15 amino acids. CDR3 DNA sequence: TGTGCCAGCAGGGGGGCGCCCGACTCTGGAAACACCATATATTTT. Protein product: CASRGAPDSGNTIYF.

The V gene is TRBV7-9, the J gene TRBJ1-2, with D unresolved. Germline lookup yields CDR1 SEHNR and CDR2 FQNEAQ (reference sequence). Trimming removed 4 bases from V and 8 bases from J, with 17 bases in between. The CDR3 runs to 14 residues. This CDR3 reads CASSSGSVWQGYTF. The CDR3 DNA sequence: TGTGCCAGCAGCTCGGGGTCGGTTTGGCAAGGCTACACCTTC.

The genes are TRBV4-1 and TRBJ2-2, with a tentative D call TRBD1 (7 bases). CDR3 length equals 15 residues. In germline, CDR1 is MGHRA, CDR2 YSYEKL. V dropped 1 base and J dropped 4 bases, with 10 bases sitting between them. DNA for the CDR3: TGCGCCAGCAGCCAAGCCAGGGGGGCCACCGGGGAGCTGTTTTTT. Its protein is CASSQARGATGELFF.

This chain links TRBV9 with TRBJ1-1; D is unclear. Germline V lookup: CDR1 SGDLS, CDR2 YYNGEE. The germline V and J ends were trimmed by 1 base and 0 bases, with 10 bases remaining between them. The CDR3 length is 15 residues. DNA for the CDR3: TGTGCCAGCAGCGTAAGAGCGGTAATGAACACTGAAGCTTTCTTT. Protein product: CASSVRAVMNTEAFF.

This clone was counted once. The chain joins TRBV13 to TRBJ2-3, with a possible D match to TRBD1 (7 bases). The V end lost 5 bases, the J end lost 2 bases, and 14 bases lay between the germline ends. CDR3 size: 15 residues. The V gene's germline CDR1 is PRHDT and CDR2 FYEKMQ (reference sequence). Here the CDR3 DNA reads TGTGCCAGCAGCCTCAGGGGGGTATCCACAGATACGCAGTATTTT. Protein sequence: CASSLRGVSTDTQYF.

The CDR3 protein is CASSSGQSRAEQYF. The DNA for the CDR3 is TGTGCCAGCAGCTCCGGACAGTCTCGGGCCGAGCAGTACTTC. V usage is TRBV7-2 and J usage is TRBJ2-7, with D perhaps matching TRBD1 (6 bases). The V gene's germline CDR1 is SGHTA and CDR2 FQGNSA. This CDR3 is built from 14 residues. V was clipped by 4 bases and J by 6 bases, with 16 bases between them.

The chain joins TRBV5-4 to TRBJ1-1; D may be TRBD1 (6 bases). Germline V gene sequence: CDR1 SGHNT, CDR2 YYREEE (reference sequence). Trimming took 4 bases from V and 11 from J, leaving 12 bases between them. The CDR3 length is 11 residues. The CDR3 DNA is TGTGCCAGCAGCACGAACAGGGTCGCTTTCTTT. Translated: CASSTNRVAFF.

CDR3 region: CASSPNPGTNYGYTF. The CDR3 DNA reads as TGCGCCAGCAGCCCGAATCCGGGAACTAACTATGGCTACACCTTC. The rearrangement links TRBV4-1 to TRBJ1-2; D uncertain. In germline, CDR1 is MGHRA, CDR2 YSYEKL. This CDR3 is 15 amino acids long. V shed 4 bases and J shed 0 bases, with 12 bases lying between them.

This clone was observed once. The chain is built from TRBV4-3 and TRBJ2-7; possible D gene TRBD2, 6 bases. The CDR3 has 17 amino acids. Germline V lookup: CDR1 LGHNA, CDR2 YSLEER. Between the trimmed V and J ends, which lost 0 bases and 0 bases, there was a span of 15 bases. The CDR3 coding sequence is TGCGCCAGCAGCCAAGAACAGTACGCGGGGAGCTCCTACGAGCAGTACTTC. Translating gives CASSQEQYAGSSYEQYF.

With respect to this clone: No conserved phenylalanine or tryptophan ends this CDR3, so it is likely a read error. The CDR3 reads CSVGDRGLGYTL. In DNA form, the CDR3 reads TGCAGCGTTGGGGACAGGGGGTTGGGCTACACCCTC. This rearrangement joins TRBV29-1 to TRBJ1-2, with 11 bases matching TRBD1. J gave up 8 bases and V 4 bases, and 3 bases lay outside the gene matches. The V gene's germline CDR1 is SQVTM and CDR2 ANQGSEA. The length of the CDR3 is 12 residues.

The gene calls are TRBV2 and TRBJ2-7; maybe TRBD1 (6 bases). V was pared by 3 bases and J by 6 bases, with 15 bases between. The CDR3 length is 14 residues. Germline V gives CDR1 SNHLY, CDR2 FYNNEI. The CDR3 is CASSDTGRRSEQYF. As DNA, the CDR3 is TGTGCCAGCAGTGATACAGGGCGACGATCCGAGCAGTACTTC.

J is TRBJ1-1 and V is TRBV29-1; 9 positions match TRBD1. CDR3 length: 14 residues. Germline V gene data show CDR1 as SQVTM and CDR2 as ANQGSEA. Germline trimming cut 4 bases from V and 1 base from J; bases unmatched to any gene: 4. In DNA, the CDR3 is TGCAGCGTTGCTGGGACAGGGTGGAACACTGAAGCTTTCTTT. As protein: CSVAGTGWNTEAFF.